This TCR beta chain appears in the sequencing data of a study of T-cell reconstitution after alpha-beta-depleted transplantation in children. Study results and limitations: Some patients' high day-60 TCRbeta diversity was traced to surviving recipient T cells and thymic progenitors. T-cell counts and diversity at one year post-transplant came mainly from newly produced T cells. Several hundred graft clones that had expanded were reportedly the source of alpha-beta T cells about two months after transplant.

Details on this clonotype: What it recognizes is unknown.

The CDR3 runs 15 residues. V trimming: 5 bases; J trimming: 6 bases; junction bases outside the gene matches: 5. Germline values: CDR1 MDHEN, CDR2 SYDVKM. Preparation of the TCRbeta library was carried out with unique molecular identifiers. Via MiXCR, TCRdb re-called the PCR reads, giving one row per CDR3 protein. Counted here are some 830,000 distinct CDR3 sequences, about 15% occurring once; the ten biggest clones make up about 4.6%. The clonotype originates from a male patient younger than 18 who had a stem cell transplant for acute lymphoblastic leukemia, so the T cells may come from the graft donor. Sequencing used PBMCs, mostly from graft donor cells, obtained 360 days after TCRalphabeta/CD19-depleted stem cell transplant. The gene calls are TRBV28 and TRBJ2-1, with 12 positions matching TRBD1. The CDR3 nucleotides are TGTGCCAGCAGTGGGGGACAGGGGGCGTTCAATGAGCAGTTCTTC. This translates into CASSGGQGAFNEQFF.